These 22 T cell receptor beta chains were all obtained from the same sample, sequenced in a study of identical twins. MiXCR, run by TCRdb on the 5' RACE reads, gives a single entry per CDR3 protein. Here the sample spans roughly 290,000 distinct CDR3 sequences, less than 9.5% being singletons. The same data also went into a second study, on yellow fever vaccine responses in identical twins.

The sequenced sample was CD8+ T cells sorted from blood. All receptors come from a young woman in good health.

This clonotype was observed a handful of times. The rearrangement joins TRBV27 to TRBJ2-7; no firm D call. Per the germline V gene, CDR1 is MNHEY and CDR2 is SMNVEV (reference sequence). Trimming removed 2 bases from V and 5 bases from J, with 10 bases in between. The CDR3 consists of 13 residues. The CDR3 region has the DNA TGTGCCAGCAGTTTACGGCAGGTCGACGAGCAGTACTTC. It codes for CASSLRQVDEQYF.

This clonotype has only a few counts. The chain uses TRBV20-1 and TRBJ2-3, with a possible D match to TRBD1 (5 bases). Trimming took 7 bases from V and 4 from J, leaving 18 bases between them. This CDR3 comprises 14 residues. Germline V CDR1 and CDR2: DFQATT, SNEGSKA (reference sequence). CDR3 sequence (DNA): TGCAGTGTCTCACCAGGGTACCTGGCAGATACGCAGTATTTT. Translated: CSVSPGYLADTQYF.

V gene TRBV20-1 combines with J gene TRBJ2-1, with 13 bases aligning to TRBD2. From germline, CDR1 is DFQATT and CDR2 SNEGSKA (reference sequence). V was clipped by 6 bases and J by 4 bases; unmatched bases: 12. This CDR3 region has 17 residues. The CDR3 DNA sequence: TGCAGTGCCACGGGACTAGCGGGATTTGTTTCGTACAATGAGCAGTTCTTC. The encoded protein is CSATGLAGFVSYNEQFF.

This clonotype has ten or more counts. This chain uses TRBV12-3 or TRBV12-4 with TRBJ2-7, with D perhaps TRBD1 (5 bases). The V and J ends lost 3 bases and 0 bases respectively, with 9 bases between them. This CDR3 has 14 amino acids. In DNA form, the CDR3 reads TGTGCCAGCAGTTTTGCAGGGTCCTCCTACGAGCAGTACTTC. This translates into CASSFAGSSYEQYF.

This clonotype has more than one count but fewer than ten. The CDR3 DNA reads as TGCGCCAGCAGCTGGGATAAAGAGTACGCGAACACCGGGGAGCTGTTTTTT. Protein: CASSWDKEYANTGELFF. The rearrangement uses TRBV5-1 and TRBJ2-2; no reliable D call. The CDR3 runs to 17 residues. Trimming took off 3 bases at V and 0 bases at J, with 15 bases between the two ends. CDR1 is SGHRS, CDR2 YFSETQ, per germline.

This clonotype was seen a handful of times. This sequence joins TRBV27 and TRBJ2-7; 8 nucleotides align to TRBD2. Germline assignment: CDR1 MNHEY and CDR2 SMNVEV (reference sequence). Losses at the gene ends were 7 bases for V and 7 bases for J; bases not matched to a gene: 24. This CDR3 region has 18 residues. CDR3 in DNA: TGTGCCAGCATGAGGGGCCCCGGGGGAGTAGCGGGATTGAGTGAGCAGTACTTC. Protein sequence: CASMRGPGGVAGLSEQYF.

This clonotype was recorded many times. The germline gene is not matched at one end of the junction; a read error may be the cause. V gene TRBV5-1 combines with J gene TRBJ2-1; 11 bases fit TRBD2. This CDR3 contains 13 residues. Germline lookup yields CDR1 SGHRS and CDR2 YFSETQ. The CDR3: CASSPNDGTSGSF. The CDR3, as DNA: TGCGCCAGCAGCCCTAACGACGGGACTAGCGGATCCTTC.

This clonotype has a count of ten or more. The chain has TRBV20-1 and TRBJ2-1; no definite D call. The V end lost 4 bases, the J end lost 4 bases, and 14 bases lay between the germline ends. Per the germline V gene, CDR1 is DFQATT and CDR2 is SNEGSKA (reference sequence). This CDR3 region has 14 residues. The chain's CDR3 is CSAKGRIPYNEQFF. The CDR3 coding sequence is TGCAGTGCTAAAGGACGGATCCCTTACAATGAGCAGTTCTTC.

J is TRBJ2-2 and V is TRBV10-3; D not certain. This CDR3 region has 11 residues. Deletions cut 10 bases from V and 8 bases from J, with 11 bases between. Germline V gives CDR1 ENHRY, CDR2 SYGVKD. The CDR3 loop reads CATRTAGELFF. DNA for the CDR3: TGTGCCACCCGGACCGCGGGGGAGCTGTTTTTT.

CDR3 sequence: CSVVPLPYYTF. Written as DNA, the CDR3 is TGCAGCGTTGTTCCCCTTCCGTACTACACCTTC. The chain is built from TRBV29-1 and TRBJ1-2; D unresolved. This CDR3 spans 11 amino acids. V lost 4 bases and J lost 10, with 13 bases in between. Germline CDR1 reads SQVTM; CDR2 reads ANQGSEA.

The chain's CDR3 is CASSPRGTEAYEQYF. CDR3 DNA sequence: TGTGCCAGCAGCCCTAGGGGGACAGAAGCATACGAGCAGTACTTC. The chain links TRBV7-9 to TRBJ2-7, with 7 bases identical to TRBD1. J lost 4 bases, V lost 5 bases, and 11 bases had no gene match. The CDR3 is 15 residues long. Germline CDR1 is SEHNR and CDR2 is FQNEAQ (reference sequence).

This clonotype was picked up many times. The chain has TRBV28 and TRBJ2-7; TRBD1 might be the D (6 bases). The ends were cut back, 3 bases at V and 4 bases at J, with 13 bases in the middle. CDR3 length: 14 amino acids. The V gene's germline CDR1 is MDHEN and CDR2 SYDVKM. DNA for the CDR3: TGTGCCAGCAGTTTTAGGGGGATTGGGTACGAGCAGTACTTC. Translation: CASSFRGIGYEQYF. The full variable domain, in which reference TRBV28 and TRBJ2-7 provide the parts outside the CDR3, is DVKVTQSSRYLVKRTGEKVFLECVQDMDHENMFWYRQDPGLGLRLIYFSYDVKMKEKGDIPEGYSVSREKKERFSLILESASTNQTSMYLCASSFRGIGYEQYFGPGTRLTVT.

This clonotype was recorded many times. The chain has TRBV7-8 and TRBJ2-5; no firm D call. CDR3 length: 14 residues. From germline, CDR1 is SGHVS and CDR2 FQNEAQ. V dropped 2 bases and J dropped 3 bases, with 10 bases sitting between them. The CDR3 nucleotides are TGTGCCAGCAGCTTACTAGACGGAAAAGAGACCCAGTACTTC. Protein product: CASSLLDGKETQYF.

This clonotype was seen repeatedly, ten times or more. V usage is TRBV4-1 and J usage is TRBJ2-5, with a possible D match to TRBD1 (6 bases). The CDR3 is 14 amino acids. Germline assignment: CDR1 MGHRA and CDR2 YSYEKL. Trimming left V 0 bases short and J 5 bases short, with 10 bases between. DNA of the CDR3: TGCGCCAGCAGCCAAGATCAAAGGGGGGAGACCCAGTACTTC. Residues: CASSQDQRGETQYF.

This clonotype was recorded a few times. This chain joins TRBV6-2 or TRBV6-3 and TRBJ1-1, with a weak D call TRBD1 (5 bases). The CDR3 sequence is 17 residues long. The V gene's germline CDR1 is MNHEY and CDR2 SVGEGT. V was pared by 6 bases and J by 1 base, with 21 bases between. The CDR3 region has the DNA TGTGCCAGCAGAAACCCCTTCCGGGACCACGAGAACACTGAAGCTTTCTTT. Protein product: CASRNPFRDHENTEAFF.

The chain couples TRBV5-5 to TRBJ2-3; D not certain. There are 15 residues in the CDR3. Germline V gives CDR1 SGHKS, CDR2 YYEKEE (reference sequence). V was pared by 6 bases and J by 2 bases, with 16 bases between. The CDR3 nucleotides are TGTGCCAGCACCAGAGGATGGGAAAACACAGATACGCAGTATTTT. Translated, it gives CASTRGWENTDTQYF. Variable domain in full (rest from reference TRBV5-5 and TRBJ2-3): DAGVTQSPTHLIKTRGQQVTLRCSPISGHKSVSWYQQVLGQGPQFIFQYYEKEERGRGNFPDRFSARQFPNYSSELNVNALLLGDSALYLCASTRGWENTDTQYFGPGTRLTVL.

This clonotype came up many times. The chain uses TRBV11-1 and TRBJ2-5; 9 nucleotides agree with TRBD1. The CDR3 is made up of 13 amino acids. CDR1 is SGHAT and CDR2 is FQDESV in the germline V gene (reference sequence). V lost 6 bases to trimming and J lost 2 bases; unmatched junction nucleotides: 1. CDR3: CASRGTGQETQYF. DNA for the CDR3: TGTGCCAGCAGAGGGACAGGGCAAGAGACCCAGTACTTC.

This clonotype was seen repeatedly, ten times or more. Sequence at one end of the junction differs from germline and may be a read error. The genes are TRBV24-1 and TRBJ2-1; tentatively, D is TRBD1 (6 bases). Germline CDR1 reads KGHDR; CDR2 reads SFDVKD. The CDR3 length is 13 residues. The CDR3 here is CATREGAYNEQFF. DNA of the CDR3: TGTGCCACCCGTGAGGGGGCCTACAATGAGCAGTTCTTC.

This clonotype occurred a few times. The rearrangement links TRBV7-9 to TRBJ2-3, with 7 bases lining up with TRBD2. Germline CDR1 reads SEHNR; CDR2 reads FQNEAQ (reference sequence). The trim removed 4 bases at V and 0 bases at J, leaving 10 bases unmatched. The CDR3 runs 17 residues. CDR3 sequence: CASSSQEAGFSTDTQYF. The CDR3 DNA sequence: TGTGCCAGCAGCTCCCAAGAAGCGGGATTTAGCACAGATACGCAGTATTTT.

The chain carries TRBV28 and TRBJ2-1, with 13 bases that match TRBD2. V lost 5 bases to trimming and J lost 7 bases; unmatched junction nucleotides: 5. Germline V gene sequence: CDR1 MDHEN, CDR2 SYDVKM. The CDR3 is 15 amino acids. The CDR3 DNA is TGTGCCAGCAGTACCGGACTAGCGGGAGTTAATGAGCAGTTCTTC. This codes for CASSTGLAGVNEQFF.

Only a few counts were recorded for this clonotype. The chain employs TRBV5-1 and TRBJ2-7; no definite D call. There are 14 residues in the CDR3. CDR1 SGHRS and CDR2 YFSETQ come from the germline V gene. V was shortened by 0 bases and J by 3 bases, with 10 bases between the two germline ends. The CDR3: CASSLDPGYYEQYF. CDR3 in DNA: TGCGCCAGCAGCTTGGATCCAGGATACTACGAGCAGTACTTC.

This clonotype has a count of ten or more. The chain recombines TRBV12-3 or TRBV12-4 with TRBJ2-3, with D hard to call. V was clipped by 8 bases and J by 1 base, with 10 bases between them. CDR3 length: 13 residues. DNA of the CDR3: TGTGCCAGCGTGGCTTTGGGCACAGATACGCAGTATTTT. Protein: CASVALGTDTQYF.